The 28 T cell receptor beta chains listed next were all sequenced from one sample in a study of PD-L1 blockade in urothelial cancer. The time point denotes: peripheral blood 6 weeks after treatment start. Produced via immunoSEQ multiplex PCR; TCRdb's table is partial and in-frame only. The sample consists of approximately 18,000 clones, around 86% of them appearing once. The material sequenced was PBMCs, taken around atezolizumab (anti-PD-L1) treatment. All receptors derive from a man in his forties or fifties with urothelial cancer.

The V and J genes are TRBV5-1 and TRBJ1-2; perhaps TRBD1 as D (6 bases). The CDR3 loop spans 14 amino acids. Between the trimmed V and J ends, which lost 6 bases and 6 bases, there was a span of 18 bases. Germline CDR1 and CDR2: SGHRS and YFSETQ. The CDR3 DNA follows: TGCGCCAGCACCCTTCGACAGGCGGGGGATGGCTACACCTTC. Translation gives CASTLRQAGDGYTF.

The rearrangement joins TRBV19 to TRBJ2-1, with TRBD2 identical over 12 bases. Germline CDR1 reads LNHDA; CDR2 reads SQIVND (reference sequence). Trimming took 5 bases from V and 6 from J; bases not matched to a gene: 8. CDR3 length equals 16 residues. CDR3 sequence: CASSRTSGILINEQFF. In DNA, the CDR3 is TGTGCCAGTAGTCGGACTAGCGGGATTCTGATCAATGAGCAGTTCTTC. Variable domain in full (rest from reference TRBV19 and TRBJ2-1): DGGITQSPKYLFRKEGQNVTLSCEQNLNHDAMYWYRQDPGQGLRLIYYSQIVNDFQKGDIAEGYSVSREKKESFPLTVTSAQKNPTAFYLCASSRTSGILINEQFFGPGTRLTVL.

This clone appeared a few times. The V gene is TRBV5-1, the J gene TRBJ1-1; 8 positions match TRBD1. This CDR3 comprises 16 residues. V was pared by 3 bases and J by 4 bases, with 11 bases of the junction left unmatched. From germline, CDR1 is SGHRS and CDR2 YFSETQ. The CDR3 DNA reads TGCGCCAGCAGCTCCGGACAGGGACTAACGGGCACTGAAGCTTTCTTT. Protein product: CASSSGQGLTGTEAFF. Full variable domain (rest looked up from reference TRBV5-1 and TRBJ1-1): KAGVTQTPRYLIKTRGQQVTLSCSPISGHRSVSWYQQTPGQGLQFLFEYFSETQRNKGNFPGRFSGRQFSNSRSEMNVSTLELGDSALYLCASSSGQGLTGTEAFFGQGTRLTVV.

V gene TRBV6-1 combines with J gene TRBJ2-5; 12 positions match TRBD2. Germline-derived CDR1 and CDR2 are MNHNS and SASEGT. J gave up 2 bases and V 2 bases, and 0 bases lay outside the gene matches. The CDR3 is 15 residues long. The CDR3 loop is CASSELAGGQETQYF. The CDR3 region has the DNA TGTGCCAGCAGTGAACTAGCGGGGGGGCAAGAGACCCAGTACTTC.

The V and J genes are TRBV27 and TRBJ2-6, with a weak D call TRBD1 (6 bases). Trimming stripped 0 bases from V and 1 base from J, with 13 bases between. The germline CDR1 and CDR2 sequences are MNHEY and SMNVEV (reference sequence). This CDR3 contains 18 residues. Here the CDR3 DNA reads TGTGCCAGCAGTTTATCGGGGTCAACAGGGTCTGGGGCCAACGTCCTGACTTTC. This encodes CASSLSGSTGSGANVLTF.

The V gene is TRBV28, the J gene TRBJ2-7, with TRBD1 matching 7 bases. The CDR3 length is 14 residues. Trimming at V came to 3 bases and at J to 2 bases, leaving 4 bases not matched to a gene. Germline lookup yields CDR1 MDHEN and CDR2 SYDVKM. This CDR3 reads CASSLGQLAYEQYV. The CDR3 bases are TGTGCCAGCAGTTTGGGACAGTTGGCCTACGAGCAGTACGTC.

The V and J genes are TRBV27 and TRBJ1-2; D is possibly TRBD1 (6 bases). Trimming removed 2 bases from V and 1 base from J, with 11 bases in between. Germline lookup yields CDR1 MNHEY and CDR2 SMNVEV (reference sequence). The CDR3 extends over 15 amino acids. The CDR3 here is CASSLRGGGNYGYTF. The DNA for the CDR3 is TGTGCCAGCAGTTTAAGGGGAGGGGGTAACTATGGCTACACCTTC.

This clone was recorded once. The chain employs TRBV27 and TRBJ2-5, with D maybe TRBD2 (7 bases). Trimming removed 3 bases from V and 5 bases from J, with 13 bases in between. There are 14 residues in the CDR3. CDR1 and CDR2 (germline): MNHEY, SMNVEV (reference sequence). CDR3 region: CASSFEGGPETQYF. In nucleotides, the CDR3 is TGTGCCAGCAGTTTTGAGGGGGGGCCGGAGACCCAGTACTTC.

The chain is built from TRBV4-2 and TRBJ2-3; 9 positions match TRBD2. Germline CDR1 reads LGHNA; CDR2 reads YNFKEQ. V was clipped by 1 base and J by 1 base; unmatched bases: 12. The CDR3 loop spans 19 amino acids. CDR3 region: CASSQGRAGGNGGTDTQYF. Written as DNA, the CDR3 is TGTGCCAGCAGCCAAGGGCGAGCGGGGGGTAACGGGGGCACAGATACGCAGTATTTT.

V usage is TRBV20-1 and J usage is TRBJ2-3; tentatively, D is TRBD1 (6 bases). The V gene lost 6 bases and the J gene lost 13 bases, with 17 bases spanning the gap. CDR3 length: 11 residues. Per the germline V gene, CDR1 is DFQATT and CDR2 is SNEGSKA (reference sequence). The CDR3 reads CSAGAAREEYF. CDR3 nucleotide sequence: TGCAGTGCGGGGGCGGCACGGGAAGAGTATTTT.

This chain joins TRBV6-6 and TRBJ1-2, with 8 nucleotides matching TRBD1. Trimming took 5 bases from V and 4 from J; bases not matched to a gene: 6. The germline V gene has CDR1 MNHNY and CDR2 SVGAGI (reference sequence). The CDR3 contains 14 residues. CDR3 sequence: CASSSTGQAYGYTF. The CDR3 bases are TGTGCCAGCAGTAGTACGGGACAGGCCTATGGCTACACCTTC.

The V gene is TRBV12-5, the J gene TRBJ2-7, with a weak D call TRBD2 (5 bases). The CDR3 has 12 amino acids. Deletions cut 9 bases from V and 5 bases from J, with 14 bases between. The germline V gene has CDR1 LGHNT and CDR2 FRNRAP. DNA for the CDR3: TGTGCTAGCTTAATAGCGTCACACGAGCAGTACGTC. This encodes CASLIASHEQYV.

A few counts support this clone. One end of the junction fails to match germline, which may point to a read error. The CDR3 is CASSEYGGKLDF. The CDR3 DNA follows: TGTGCCAGCAGTGAATATGGGGGGAAACTGGATTTT. The chain couples TRBV6-1 to TRBJ1-5; D is perhaps TRBD1 (5 bases). The CDR3 covers 12 residues. Germline-derived CDR1 and CDR2 are MNHNS and SASEGT.

This chain connects TRBV5-6 to TRBJ2-3; possible D gene TRBD2, 5 bases. The CDR3 has 14 amino acids. V lost 3 bases and J lost 2, with 10 bases in between. Germline V gene lookup returns CDR1 SGHDT and CDR2 YYEEEE. This CDR3 is CASSSGGLTDTQYF. The CDR3 DNA reads TGTGCCAGCAGCTCAGGCGGACTCACAGATACGCAGTATTTT.

The chain is built from TRBV2 and TRBJ2-3; D gene unclear. Germline CDR1 is SNHLY and CDR2 is FYNNEI. The length of the CDR3 is 12 residues. Trimming shortened V by 7 bases and J by 9 bases, and 14 bases separated the two germline ends. In nucleotides, the CDR3 is TGTGCCAGCAAACCCCTGGCTCCAACGCAGTATTTT. This sequence encodes CASKPLAPTQYF.

The rearrangement uses TRBV5-8 and TRBJ1-1, with 7 bases fitting TRBD1. This CDR3 has 13 amino acids. Trimming took 4 bases from V and 6 from J; bases not matched to a gene: 6. The germline V gene encodes CDR1 SGHTS and CDR2 YDEGEE. CDR3 coding DNA: TGTGCCAGCAGCCAGACAGGGTCCCCTGAAGCTTTCTTT. It translates to CASSQTGSPEAFF.

The V gene is TRBV19, the J gene TRBJ1-1; 7 bases are a match to TRBD1. The germline CDR1 and CDR2 sequences are LNHDA and SQIVND (reference sequence). The J segment lost 7 bases and the V segment lost 2 bases, leaving 4 bases of the junction unmatched. CDR3 length equals 13 residues. The CDR3 spells CASSINGQDEAFF. As DNA, the CDR3 is TGTGCCAGTAGTATAAACGGACAGGATGAAGCTTTCTTT.

The V call is TRBV5-1, the J call TRBJ2-3; 11 bases map to TRBD2. Per the germline V gene, CDR1 is SGHRS and CDR2 is YFSETQ. Trimming cost V 2 bases and J 1 base; bases outside gene matches: 12. The CDR3 spans 19 residues. The CDR3 is CASSFEAGSGRAGTDTQYF. Written as DNA, the CDR3 is TGCGCCAGCAGCTTCGAAGCGGGTAGCGGGAGGGCCGGCACAGATACGCAGTATTTT.

J is TRBJ1-4 and V is TRBV5-1; weak D call: TRBD1 (5 bases). Trimming removed 1 base from V and 2 bases from J, with 15 bases in between. The CDR3 totals 17 residues. Germline CDR1 SGHRS, CDR2 YFSETQ. The DNA of the CDR3 is TGCGCCAGCAGCTTGTCTCCCACCGGGGGGACTAATGAAAAACTGTTTTTT. This sequence encodes CASSLSPTGGTNEKLFF.

The chain joins TRBV5-6 to TRBJ1-5; a weak D match, TRBD1 (5 bases). Germline CDR1 and CDR2: SGHDT and YYEEEE. The CDR3 spans 16 residues. Trimming removed 0 bases at V and 1 base at J, with 11 bases between. Written as DNA, the CDR3 is TGTGCCAGCAGCTTGGCGCGGGGGTACAGCAATCAGCCCCAGCATTTT. Protein product: CASSLARGYSNQPQHF.

J is TRBJ2-1 and V is TRBV2, with 10 positions matching TRBD2. CDR1 and CDR2 from the germline V gene are SNHLY and FYNNEI. The CDR3 consists of 15 residues. Losses at the gene ends were 4 bases for V and 9 bases for J; bases not matched to a gene: 9. CDR3 region: CASSVNLAGVGEQFF. For the CDR3, the DNA is TGTGCCAGCAGTGTCAATCTAGCGGGAGTAGGTGAGCAGTTCTTC.

The chain couples TRBV5-1 to TRBJ1-4; TRBD1 agrees at 7 bases. The CDR3 loop spans 15 amino acids. Germline V gene sequence: CDR1 SGHRS, CDR2 YFSETQ. V dropped 4 bases and J dropped 15; count of bases not matched to a gene: 18. In nucleotides, the CDR3 is TGCGCCAGCAGCCTTGATACAGGGGCTGCAAAAAACTTGTTTTTT. This sequence encodes CASSLDTGAAKNLFF.

CDR3 sequence: CASSSPNRNEQFF. DNA for the CDR3: TGTGCCAGCAGCTCACCCAACAGGAATGAGCAGTTCTTC. The chain couples TRBV11-3 to TRBJ2-1; D possibly corresponds to TRBD1 (5 bases). This CDR3 has 13 amino acids. V was shortened by 4 bases and J by 7 bases, with 11 bases between the two germline ends. Germline CDR1 reads SGHNT; CDR2 reads YENEEA.

The V call is TRBV6-5, the J call TRBJ2-2, with 7 bases matching TRBD2. The CDR3 length is 15 residues. The germline V gene has CDR1 MNHEY and CDR2 SVGAGI. V was pared by 6 bases and J by 5 bases, with 9 bases of the junction left unmatched. The CDR3 loop is CASSRGTGGTGELFF. CDR3 DNA sequence: TGTGCCAGCAGCCGCGGGACGGGAGGAACCGGGGAGCTGTTTTTT.

Written as DNA, the CDR3 is TGTGCCAGCAGCGTAGTTAGAGGGGGCACTGAAGCTTTCTTT. Amino acids: CASSVVRGGTEAFF. The chain carries TRBV9 and TRBJ1-1; D perhaps matches TRBD1 (6 bases). The germline CDR1 and CDR2 sequences are SGDLS and YYNGEE. This CDR3 contains 14 residues. The germline V and J ends were trimmed by 0 bases and 4 bases, with 10 bases remaining between them.

This clone was observed a few times. The rearrangement links TRBV7-3 to TRBJ2-2; a possible D gene is TRBD2 (5 bases). The CDR3 loop spans 16 amino acids. Looked up from germline, CDR1 is SGHTA and CDR2 is FQGTGA. V lost 7 bases and J 5 bases, leaving 20 bases between the germline ends. This CDR3 is CASTPNPTSATGELFF. Here the CDR3 DNA reads TGTGCCAGCACCCCCAACCCCACTAGTGCTACCGGGGAGCTGTTTTTT.

The CDR3 protein is CASSLEGSKGETQYF. The CDR3 DNA is TGCGCCAGCAGCTTGGAGGGGTCCAAGGGGGAGACCCAGTACTTC. The V call is TRBV5-1, the J call TRBJ2-5, with a weak D call TRBD1 (5 bases). The CDR3 consists of 15 residues. CDR1 and CDR2 (germline): SGHRS, YFSETQ. V gave up 0 bases and J gave up 5 bases, with 14 bases separating them.

The chain joins TRBV6-6 to TRBJ1-2, with D tentatively TRBD1 (6 bases). This CDR3 comprises 15 residues. Germline loops: CDR1 MNHNY, CDR2 SVGAGI (reference sequence). V was shortened by 6 bases and J by 3 bases, with 17 bases between the two germline ends. The CDR3 here is CASRRLLEGDYGYTF. For the CDR3, the DNA is TGTGCCAGCAGGAGACTTCTCGAGGGGGACTATGGCTACACCTTC.